This TCR beta chain was sequenced for a study of Graves' ophthalmopathy and Graves' hyperthyroidism. Study observations and caveats: Blood samples also showed most expanded thyroid clonotypes exceeding 0.001 frequency.

Aged 18 to 65, the patients with hyperthyroidism had under 2 months' duration and were newly diagnosed. This clonotype was found many times. Its matching antigen is unknown. Amplification of TCR beta CDR3 regions used RNA transcripts. HTBI primers were employed in first-round RT-PCR, then a second-round multiplex PCR followed. TCRdb re-analysed the multiplex PCR reads in MiXCR, keeping a single row per CDR3 protein. The sample consists of some 380,000 distinct CDR3 sequences, 15% to 19% of them appearing once. Germline V lookup: CDR1 MNHEY, CDR2 SVGEGT. The CDR3 has 15 residues. V lost 6 bases and J lost 7, with 19 bases in between.

The chain couples TRBV6-2 or TRBV6-3 to TRBJ1-5; D may be TRBD1 (5 bases). The TCR sequence derives from a young woman with stable Graves' hyperthyroidism. The sequenced material came from peripheral blood. CDR3 amino acids: CASRNGGRAKQPQHF. DNA for the CDR3: TGTGCCAGCAGAAACGGGGGTCGAGCGAAGCAGCCCCAGCATTTT.